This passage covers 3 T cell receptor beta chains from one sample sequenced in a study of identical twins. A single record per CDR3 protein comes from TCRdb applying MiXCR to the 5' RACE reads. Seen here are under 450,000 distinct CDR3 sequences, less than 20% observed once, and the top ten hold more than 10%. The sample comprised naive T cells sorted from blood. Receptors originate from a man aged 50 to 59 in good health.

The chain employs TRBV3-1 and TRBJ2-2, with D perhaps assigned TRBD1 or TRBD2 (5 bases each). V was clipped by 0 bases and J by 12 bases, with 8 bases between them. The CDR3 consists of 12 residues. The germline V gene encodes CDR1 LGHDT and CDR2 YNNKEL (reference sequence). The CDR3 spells CASSQDWGKLFF. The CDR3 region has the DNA TGTGCCAGCAGCCAAGATTGGGGGAAGCTGTTTTTT.

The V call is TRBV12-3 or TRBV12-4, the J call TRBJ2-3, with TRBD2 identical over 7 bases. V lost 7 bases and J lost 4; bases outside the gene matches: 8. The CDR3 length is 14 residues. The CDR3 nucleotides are TGTGCCAGCACCTCGGGGGGAAGGTCAGATACGCAGTATTTT. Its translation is CASTSGGRSDTQYF.

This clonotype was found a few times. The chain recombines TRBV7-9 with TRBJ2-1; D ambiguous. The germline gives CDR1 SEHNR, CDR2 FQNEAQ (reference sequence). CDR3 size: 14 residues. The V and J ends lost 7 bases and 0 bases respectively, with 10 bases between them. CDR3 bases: TGTGCCAGCATCCTTGGTGACTCCTACAATGAGCAGTTCTTC. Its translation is CASILGDSYNEQFF.